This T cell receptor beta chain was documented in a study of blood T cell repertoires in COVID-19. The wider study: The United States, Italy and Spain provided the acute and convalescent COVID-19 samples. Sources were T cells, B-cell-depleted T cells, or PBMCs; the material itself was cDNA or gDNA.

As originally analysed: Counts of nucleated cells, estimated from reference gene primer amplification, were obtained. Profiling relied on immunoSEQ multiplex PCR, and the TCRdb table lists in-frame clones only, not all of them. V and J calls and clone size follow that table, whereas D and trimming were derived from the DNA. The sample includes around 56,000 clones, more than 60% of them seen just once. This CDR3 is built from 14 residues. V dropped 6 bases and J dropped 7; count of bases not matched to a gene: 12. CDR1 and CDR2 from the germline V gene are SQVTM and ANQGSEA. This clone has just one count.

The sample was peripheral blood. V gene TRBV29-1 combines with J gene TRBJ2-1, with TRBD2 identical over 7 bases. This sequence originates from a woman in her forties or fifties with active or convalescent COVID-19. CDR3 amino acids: CSVLGGDLSNEQFF. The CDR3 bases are TGCAGCGTACTTGGGGGGGATCTTTCGAATGAGCAGTTCTTC.